The 3 T cell receptor beta chains below all came from one sample that was sequenced in a study of blood T cell repertoires in COVID-19. Clones were read by immunoSEQ multiplex PCR, and TCRdb kept only the in-frame ones, dropping some. The top ten hold 2.4% of the sample, which has a few hundred thousand clones, over 75% seen once. The sequencing input was PBMCs or T cells enriched from blood (not recorded which). Receptors were obtained from a woman in her late teens or twenties who had recovered from COVID-19.

V is TRBV19 and J is TRBJ1-5, with 8 bases fitting TRBD1. V was clipped by 4 bases and J by 7 bases; unmatched bases: 6. The CDR3 is made up of 14 amino acids. Germline V CDR1 and CDR2: LNHDA, SQIVND (reference sequence). The CDR3 region is CASSTGQGGQPQHF. The CDR3 DNA follows: TGTGCCAGTAGTACCGGACAGGGCGGCCAGCCCCAGCATTTT.

This clone has more than one count but fewer than ten. The genes are TRBV10-3 and TRBJ2-7, with D perhaps TRBD1 (5 bases). Deletions cut 2 bases from V and 2 bases from J, with 13 bases between. The germline V gene encodes CDR1 ENHRY and CDR2 SYGVKD. The CDR3 sequence is 15 residues long. This CDR3 reads CAISEQAGRPYEQYF. CDR3 in DNA: TGTGCCATCAGTGAGCAGGCAGGGCGTCCCTACGAGCAGTACTTC.

The J gene is TRBJ2-3, the V gene TRBV10-1; 8 bases are shared with TRBD2. Trimming took 4 bases from V and 1 from J; bases not matched to a gene: 1. CDR3 length: 14 residues. CDR1 and CDR2 (germline): WNHNN, SYGVQD (reference sequence). CDR3 in amino acids: CASSVGGGTDTQYF. CDR3 DNA sequence: TGCGCCAGCAGTGTCGGGGGGGGCACAGATACGCAGTATTTT.